These 21 T cell receptor beta chains originate from one sample sequenced in a study of blood T cell repertoires in COVID-19. Libraries were prepared by immunoSEQ multiplex PCR; TCRdb keeps only in-frame clonotypes and omits some of them. The repertoire holds roughly 160,000 clones, with around 84% as singletons. Sequenced input: peripheral blood. Receptor source: a woman in her forties or fifties with COVID-19, enrolled during active disease.

The chain combines TRBV6-5 with TRBJ2-3; D ambiguous. V lost 0 bases, J lost 5 bases, and 15 bases lay in between. Germline V lookup: CDR1 MNHEY, CDR2 SVGAGI. The CDR3 covers 16 residues. As DNA, the CDR3 is TGTGCCAGCAGTTACTCGGTCCCGTGGGCCGGAGATACGCAGTATTTT. This encodes CASSYSVPWAGDTQYF.

V and J are TRBV7-2 and TRBJ2-5; TRBD2 matches at 9 bases. Germline CDR1 SGHTA, CDR2 FQGNSA. The J segment lost 3 bases and the V segment lost 5 bases, leaving 10 bases of the junction unmatched. This CDR3 comprises 16 residues. CDR3 sequence: CASSPRASGAKETQYF. Written as DNA, the CDR3 is TGTGCCAGCAGCCCTCGGGCTAGCGGGGCGAAAGAGACCCAGTACTTC.

This sequence joins TRBV30 and TRBJ2-2; 9 bases fit TRBD2. This CDR3 is built from 18 residues. CDR1 GTSNPN and CDR2 SVGIG come from the germline V gene (reference sequence). V was pared by 0 bases and J by 3 bases, with 11 bases of the junction left unmatched. The DNA of the CDR3 is TGTGCCTGGAGTGTAATTAGGGTGCTAGCGGGGCACACCGGGGAGCTGTTTTTT. This translates into CAWSVIRVLAGHTGELFF.

This sequence joins TRBV5-1 and TRBJ2-2; 7 bases are shared with TRBD2. The CDR3 is 16 amino acids. Germline V lookup: CDR1 SGHRS, CDR2 YFSETQ. The V gene end was trimmed by 0 bases and the J gene end by 1 base; junction bases not matched to a gene: 3. The CDR3 DNA follows: TGCGCCAGCAGCTTGGCCCCTAGCGGGAACACCGGGGAGCTGTTTTTT. This sequence encodes CASSLAPSGNTGELFF.

Only one count was recorded for this clone. CDR3 in DNA: TGTGCCAGCAGCTTAACCCAAGCGGGGGGATCTGAGCAGTTCTTC. It encodes CASSLTQAGGSEQFF. The rearrangement links TRBV7-3 to TRBJ2-1; 9 positions match TRBD2. Germline CDR1 and CDR2: SGHTA and FQGTGA. There are 15 residues in the CDR3. Trimming at V came to 0 bases and at J to 9 bases, leaving 6 bases not matched to a gene.

CDR3 DNA: TGTGCCAGCAGGACGGACATGAATGTCTATGGCTACACCTTC. This sequence encodes CASRTDMNVYGYTF. The chain has TRBV7-9 and TRBJ1-2; possible D gene TRBD1, 5 bases. The CDR3 sequence is 14 residues long. Germline V gives CDR1 SEHNR, CDR2 FQNEAQ (reference sequence). With 6 bases removed from V and 4 bases from J, the gap between germline ends came to 15 bases.

V gene TRBV2 combines with J gene TRBJ2-5, with 7 bases matching TRBD2. This CDR3 is built from 16 residues. With V trimmed by 2 bases and J by 10 bases, 16 bases remained unmatched. The germline gives CDR1 SNHLY, CDR2 FYNNEI. The CDR3 sequence: CASSELMAGEGMIQYF. CDR3 nucleotide sequence: TGTGCCAGCAGTGAATTGATGGCGGGGGAAGGCATGATCCAGTACTTC.

The J gene is TRBJ2-5, the V gene TRBV6-4; 13 bases line up with TRBD2. The junction had 6 bases not matched to a gene; V was cut back by 2 bases and J by 0 bases. Germline V gene data show CDR1 as MRHNA and CDR2 as SNTAGT. CDR3 length equals 18 residues. DNA for the CDR3: TGTGCCAGCAGTGACCGCAGGACTAGCGGGGGCAACCAAGAGACCCAGTACTTC. This encodes CASSDRRTSGGNQETQYF.

The chain has TRBV4-1 and TRBJ2-5; TRBD1 matches at 11 bases. Germline CDR1 and CDR2: MGHRA and YSYEKL. V lost 4 bases and J lost 2; bases outside the gene matches: 3. This CDR3 is built from 15 residues. The CDR3 here is CASSRWDRGQETQYF. The CDR3 DNA sequence: TGCGCCAGCAGCCGCTGGGACAGGGGGCAAGAGACCCAGTACTTC.

The chain uses TRBV19 and TRBJ2-7; 7 positions match TRBD1. V dropped 3 bases and J dropped 0; count of bases not matched to a gene: 8. The length of the CDR3 is 16 residues. The germline V gene has CDR1 LNHDA and CDR2 SQIVND (reference sequence). Here the CDR3 DNA reads TGTGCCAGTAGTATTTCAGTAGGGGACAGCTCCTACGAGCAGTACTTC. Its translation is CASSISVGDSSYEQYF.

This chain connects TRBV28 to TRBJ2-3; 8 bases agree with TRBD1. This CDR3 spans 15 amino acids. V lost 0 bases to trimming and J lost 5 bases; unmatched junction nucleotides: 4. Germline V gives CDR1 MDHEN, CDR2 SYDVKM. The CDR3 sequence: CASSLWDREEDTQYF. The CDR3 DNA reads TGTGCCAGCAGTTTATGGGACAGGGAGGAAGATACGCAGTATTTT.

Written as DNA, the CDR3 is TGTGCCAGCATGCGGACGGGAAACTATGGCTACACCTTC. It yields the protein CASMRTGNYGYTF. This chain links TRBV2 with TRBJ1-2; D not resolved. The CDR3 loop spans 13 amino acids. With 7 bases removed from V and 2 bases from J, the gap between germline ends came to 11 bases. Germline-derived CDR1 and CDR2 are SNHLY and FYNNEI.

The J gene is TRBJ1-1, the V gene TRBV18; 7 nucleotides align to TRBD1. With V trimmed by 5 bases and J by 3 bases, 6 bases remained unmatched. Germline V gives CDR1 KGHSH, CDR2 LQKENI. CDR3 length: 14 amino acids. CDR3 sequence: CASSVGRGDTEAFF. Written as DNA, the CDR3 is TGTGCCAGCTCAGTCGGCAGGGGGGACACTGAAGCTTTCTTT. The full variable domain, its missing parts supplied by reference TRBV18 and TRBJ1-1, is NAGVMQNPRHLVRRRGQEARLRCSPMKGHSHVYWYRQLPEEGLKFMVYLQKENIIDESGMPKERFSAEFPKEGPSILRIQQVVRGDSAAYFCASSVGRGDTEAFFGQGTRLTVV.

This rearrangement joins TRBV11-3 to TRBJ2-7, with D perhaps TRBD1 (7 bases). Per the germline V gene, CDR1 is SGHNT and CDR2 is YENEEA. V was cut by 0 bases and J by 0 bases, with 12 bases left in between. The length of the CDR3 is 16 residues. This CDR3 reads CASSLEVRGASYEQYF. DNA of the CDR3: TGTGCCAGCAGCTTAGAAGTCAGGGGGGCCTCCTACGAGCAGTACTTC.

This rearrangement joins TRBV3-1 (or the pseudogene TRBV3-2) to TRBJ2-1, with TRBD2 matching 9 bases. The germline gives CDR1 LGHDT, CDR2 YNNKEL (reference sequence). The CDR3 has 16 amino acids. With V trimmed by 4 bases and J by 5 bases, 9 bases remained unmatched. The CDR3 DNA reads TGTGCCAGCAGCCCTCGAGGCGGGGGGGCGGACAATGAGCAGTTCTTC. It encodes CASSPRGGGADNEQFF.

The chain links TRBV7-3 to TRBJ2-6, with D possibly being TRBD2 (5 bases). CDR1 SGHTA and CDR2 FQGTGA come from the germline V gene. V lost 2 bases, J lost 0 bases, and 8 bases lay in between. The CDR3 loop spans 16 amino acids. CDR3 DNA: TGTGCCAGCAGCTTAGCGAGGGACTCTGGGGCCAACGTCCTGACTTTC. This gives the protein CASSLARDSGANVLTF.

This clone was counted a single time. The genes are TRBV11-2 and TRBJ2-7; 8 nucleotides agree with TRBD1. J gave up 5 bases and V 4 bases, and 10 bases lay outside the gene matches. CDR1 is SGHAT and CDR2 is FQNNGV in the germline V gene. This CDR3 comprises 15 residues. The chain's CDR3 is CASSSTQGALNEQYF. CDR3 DNA: TGTGCCAGCAGCTCAACCCAGGGGGCTTTAAACGAGCAGTACTTC.

The chain links TRBV30 to TRBJ1-6; possible D gene TRBD1, 5 bases. V was trimmed by 2 bases and J by 8 bases, leaving 19 bases between them. This CDR3 is 16 amino acids long. The germline V gene has CDR1 GTSNPN and CDR2 SVGIG (reference sequence). The CDR3 DNA follows: TGTGCCTGGAGTCGGTCGGAAGGGGTTCGGTATTCACCCCTCCACTTT. Protein product: CAWSRSEGVRYSPLHF.

A few counts support this clone. This rearrangement joins TRBV2 to TRBJ1-6; no definite D call. V was trimmed by 8 bases and J by 9 bases, leaving 11 bases between them. The CDR3 consists of 12 residues. CDR1 is SNHLY, CDR2 FYNNEI, per germline. The CDR3 sequence: CASAMGSSPLHF. In DNA, the CDR3 is TGTGCCAGCGCAATGGGGAGTTCACCCCTCCACTTT.

V gene TRBV30 combines with J gene TRBJ2-1, with 9 bases identical to TRBD2. With V trimmed by 0 bases and J by 2 bases, 5 bases remained unmatched. Germline CDR1 reads GTSNPN; CDR2 reads SVGIG (reference sequence). The CDR3 spans 16 residues. CDR3 sequence: CAWSVSLAGTYNEQFF. Written as DNA, the CDR3 is TGTGCCTGGAGTGTATCCCTAGCGGGGACCTACAATGAGCAGTTCTTC.

The chain recombines TRBV3-1 (or the pseudogene TRBV3-2) with TRBJ1-4, with 10 bases fitting TRBD1. The germline V gene has CDR1 LGHDT and CDR2 YNNKEL (reference sequence). The CDR3 covers 15 residues. The ends lost 1 base at V and 8 bases at J; junction bases unmatched: 4. The CDR3 reads CASSQAGTGEEKLFF. CDR3 DNA sequence: TGTGCCAGCAGCCAAGCCGGGACAGGGGAGGAAAAACTGTTTTTT.